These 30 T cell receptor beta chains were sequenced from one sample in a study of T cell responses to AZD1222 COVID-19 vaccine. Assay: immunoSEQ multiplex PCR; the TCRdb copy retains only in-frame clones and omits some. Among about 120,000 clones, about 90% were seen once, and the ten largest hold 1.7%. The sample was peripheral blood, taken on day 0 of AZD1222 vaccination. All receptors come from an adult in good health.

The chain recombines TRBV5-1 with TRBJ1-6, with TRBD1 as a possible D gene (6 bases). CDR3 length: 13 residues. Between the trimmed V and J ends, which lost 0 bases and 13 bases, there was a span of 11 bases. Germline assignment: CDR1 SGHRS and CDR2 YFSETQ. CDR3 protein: CASSLVGGWPLHF. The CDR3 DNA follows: TGCGCCAGCAGCTTGGTTGGGGGCTGGCCCCTCCACTTT. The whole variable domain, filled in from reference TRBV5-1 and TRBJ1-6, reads KAGVTQTPRYLIKTRGQQVTLSCSPISGHRSVSWYQQTPGQGLQFLFEYFSETQRNKGNFPGRFSGRQFSNSRSEMNVSTLELGDSALYLCASSLVGGWPLHFGNGTRLTVT.

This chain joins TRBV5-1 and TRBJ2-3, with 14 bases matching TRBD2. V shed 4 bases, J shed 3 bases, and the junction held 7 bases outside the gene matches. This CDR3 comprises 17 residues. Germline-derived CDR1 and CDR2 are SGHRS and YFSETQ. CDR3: CASSIGLAGGSTDTQYF. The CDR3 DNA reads TGCGCCAGCAGCATAGGACTAGCGGGAGGTAGTACAGATACGCAGTATTTT.

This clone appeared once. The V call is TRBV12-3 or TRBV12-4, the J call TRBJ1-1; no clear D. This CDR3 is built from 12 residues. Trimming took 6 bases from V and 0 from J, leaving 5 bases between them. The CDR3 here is CASSWVNTEAFF. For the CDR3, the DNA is TGTGCCAGCAGCTGGGTGAACACTGAAGCTTTCTTT.

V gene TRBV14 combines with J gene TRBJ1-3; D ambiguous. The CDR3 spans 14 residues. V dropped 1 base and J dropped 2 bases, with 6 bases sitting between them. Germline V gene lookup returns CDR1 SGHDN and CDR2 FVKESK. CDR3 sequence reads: CASSQVSTGNTIYF. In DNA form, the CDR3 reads TGTGCCAGCAGCCAAGTCAGCACTGGAAACACCATATATTTT.

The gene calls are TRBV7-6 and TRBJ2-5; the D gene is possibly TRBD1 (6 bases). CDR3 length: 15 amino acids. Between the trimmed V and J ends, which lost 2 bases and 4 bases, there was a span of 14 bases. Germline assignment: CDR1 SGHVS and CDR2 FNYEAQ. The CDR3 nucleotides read TGTGCCAGCAGCTTAATAACAGGGCATAGAGAGACCCAGTACTTC. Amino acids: CASSLITGHRETQYF.

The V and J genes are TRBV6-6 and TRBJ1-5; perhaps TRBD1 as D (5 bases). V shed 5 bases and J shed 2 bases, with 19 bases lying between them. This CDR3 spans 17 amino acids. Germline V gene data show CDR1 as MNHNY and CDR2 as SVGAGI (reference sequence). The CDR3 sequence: CASSPLGGAGGNQPQHF. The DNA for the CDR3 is TGTGCCAGCAGTCCCCTCGGTGGCGCGGGGGGCAATCAGCCCCAGCATTTT.

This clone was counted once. Here the CDR3 DNA reads TGTGCCAGCAGCTTAACGACAGGGGGCGGGGAGACCCAGTACTTC. Protein product: CASSLTTGGGETQYF. The rearrangement links TRBV7-9 to TRBJ2-5, with 10 bases lining up with TRBD1. This CDR3 region has 15 residues. With V trimmed by 2 bases and J by 5 bases, 5 bases remained unmatched. CDR1 SEHNR and CDR2 FQNEAQ come from the germline V gene (reference sequence).

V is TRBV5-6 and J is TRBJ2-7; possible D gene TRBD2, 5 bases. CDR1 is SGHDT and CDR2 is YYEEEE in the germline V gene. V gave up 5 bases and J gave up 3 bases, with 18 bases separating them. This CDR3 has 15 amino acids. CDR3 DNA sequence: TGTGCCAGCAGGGGAGTCCGAGGGAAAGGCTACGAGCAGTACTTC. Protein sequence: CASRGVRGKGYEQYF.

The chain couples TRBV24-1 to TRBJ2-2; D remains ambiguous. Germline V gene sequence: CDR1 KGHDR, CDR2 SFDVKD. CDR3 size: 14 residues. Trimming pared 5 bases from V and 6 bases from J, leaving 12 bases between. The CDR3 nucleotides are TGTGCCACCAGTGTCTCCGGCGGATCCGGGGAGCTGTTTTTT. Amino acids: CATSVSGGSGELFF.

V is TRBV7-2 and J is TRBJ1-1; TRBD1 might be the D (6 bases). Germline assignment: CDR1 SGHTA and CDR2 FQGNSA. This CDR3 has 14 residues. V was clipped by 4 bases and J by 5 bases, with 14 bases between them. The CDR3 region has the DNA TGTGCCAGCAGCTATACAGGGTGGGGGACTGAAGCTTTCTTT. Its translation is CASSYTGWGTEAFF. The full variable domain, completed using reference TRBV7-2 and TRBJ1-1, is GAGVSQSPSNKVTEKGKDVELRCDPISGHTALYWYRQSLGQGLEFLIYFQGNSAPDKSGLPSDRFSAERTGGSVSTLTIQRTQQEDSAVYLCASSYTGWGTEAFFGQGTRLTVV.

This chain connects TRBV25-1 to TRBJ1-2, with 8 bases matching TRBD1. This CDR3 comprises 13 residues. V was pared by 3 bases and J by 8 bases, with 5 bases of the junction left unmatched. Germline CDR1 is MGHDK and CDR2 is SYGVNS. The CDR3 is CASSEDRVGGYTF. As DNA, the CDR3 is TGTGCCAGCAGTGAGGACAGGGTGGGCGGCTACACCTTC.

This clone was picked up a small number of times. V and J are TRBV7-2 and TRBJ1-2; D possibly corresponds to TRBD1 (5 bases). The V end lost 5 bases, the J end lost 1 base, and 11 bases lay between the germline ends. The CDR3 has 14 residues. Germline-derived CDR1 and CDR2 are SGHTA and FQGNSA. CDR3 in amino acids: CASSRGRNNYGYTF. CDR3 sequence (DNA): TGTGCCAGCAGCCGGGGCAGAAATAACTATGGCTACACCTTC. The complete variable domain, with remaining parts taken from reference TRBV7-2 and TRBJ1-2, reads GAGVSQSPSNKVTEKGKDVELRCDPISGHTALYWYRQSLGQGLEFLIYFQGNSAPDKSGLPSDRFSAERTGGSVSTLTIQRTQQEDSAVYLCASSRGRNNYGYTFGSGTRLTVV.

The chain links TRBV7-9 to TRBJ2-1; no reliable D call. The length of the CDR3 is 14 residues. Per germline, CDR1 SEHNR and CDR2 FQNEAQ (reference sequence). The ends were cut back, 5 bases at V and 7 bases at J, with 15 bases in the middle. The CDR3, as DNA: TGTGCCAGCAGCCCACCGTGGGTGGGAAATGAGCAGTTCTTC. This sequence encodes CASSPPWVGNEQFF.

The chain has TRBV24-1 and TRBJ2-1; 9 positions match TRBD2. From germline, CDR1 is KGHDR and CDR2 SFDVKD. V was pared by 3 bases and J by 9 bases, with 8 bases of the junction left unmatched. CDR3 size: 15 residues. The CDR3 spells CATSDIAGGGSEQFF. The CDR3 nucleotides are TGTGCCACCAGTGATATTGCGGGAGGGGGTAGTGAGCAGTTCTTC.

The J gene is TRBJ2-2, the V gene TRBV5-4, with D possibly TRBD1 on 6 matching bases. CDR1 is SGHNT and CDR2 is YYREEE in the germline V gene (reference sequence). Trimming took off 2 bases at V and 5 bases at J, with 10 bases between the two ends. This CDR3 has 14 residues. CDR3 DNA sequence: TGTGCCAGCAGCTTAACACAGGGTACCGGGGAGCTGTTTTTT. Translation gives CASSLTQGTGELFF.

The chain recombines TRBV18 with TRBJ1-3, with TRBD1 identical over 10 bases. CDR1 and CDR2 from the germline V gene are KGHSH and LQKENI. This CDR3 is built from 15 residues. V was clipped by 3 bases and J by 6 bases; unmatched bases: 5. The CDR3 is CASSPGTGEENTIYF. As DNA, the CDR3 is TGTGCCAGCTCACCCGGGACAGGGGAAGAAAACACCATATATTTT.

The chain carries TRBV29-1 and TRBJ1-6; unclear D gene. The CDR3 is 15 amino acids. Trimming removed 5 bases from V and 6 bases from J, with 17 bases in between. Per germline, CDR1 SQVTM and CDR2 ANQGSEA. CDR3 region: CSVKAESGPNSPLHF. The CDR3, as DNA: TGCAGCGTTAAGGCCGAATCAGGCCCTAATTCACCCCTCCACTTT.

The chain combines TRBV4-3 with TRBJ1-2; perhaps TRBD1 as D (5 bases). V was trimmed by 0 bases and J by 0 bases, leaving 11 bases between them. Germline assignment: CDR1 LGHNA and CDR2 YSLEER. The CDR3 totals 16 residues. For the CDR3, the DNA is TGCGCCAGCAGCCAAGATTTACCAGGGTCTAACTATGGCTACACCTTC. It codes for CASSQDLPGSNYGYTF.

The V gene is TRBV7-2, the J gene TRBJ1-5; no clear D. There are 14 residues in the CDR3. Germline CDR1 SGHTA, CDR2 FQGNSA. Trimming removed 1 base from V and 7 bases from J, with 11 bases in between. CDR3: CASSLEAGWQPQHF. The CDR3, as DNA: TGTGCCAGCAGCTTAGAGGCGGGATGGCAGCCCCAGCATTTT.

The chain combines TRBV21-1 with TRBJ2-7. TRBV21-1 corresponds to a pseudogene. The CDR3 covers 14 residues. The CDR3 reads CASSKVFGEYEQYV. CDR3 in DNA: TGTGCCAGCAGCAAAGTGTTTGGCGAATACGAGCAGTACGTC.

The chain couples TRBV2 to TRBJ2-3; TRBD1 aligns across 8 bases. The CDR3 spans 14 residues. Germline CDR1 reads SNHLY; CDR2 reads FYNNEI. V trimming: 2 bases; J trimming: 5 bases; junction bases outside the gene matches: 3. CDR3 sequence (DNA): TGTGCCAGCAGTGAACAGGGGGCGGGAGATACGCAGTATTTT. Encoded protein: CASSEQGAGDTQYF.

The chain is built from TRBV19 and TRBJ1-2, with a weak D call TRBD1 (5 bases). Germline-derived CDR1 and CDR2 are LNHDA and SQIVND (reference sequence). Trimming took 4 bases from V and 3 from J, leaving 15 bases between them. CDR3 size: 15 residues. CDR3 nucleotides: TGTGCCAGTAGTACCTTGGGGGGAGTGTACTATGGCTACACCTTC. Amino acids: CASSTLGGVYYGYTF.

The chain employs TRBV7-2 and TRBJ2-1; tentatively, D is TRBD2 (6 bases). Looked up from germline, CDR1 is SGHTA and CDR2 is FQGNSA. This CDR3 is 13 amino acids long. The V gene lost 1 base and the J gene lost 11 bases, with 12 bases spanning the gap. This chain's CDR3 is CASSLEIAGKQFF. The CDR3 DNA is TGTGCCAGCAGCTTAGAAATTGCGGGAAAGCAGTTCTTC. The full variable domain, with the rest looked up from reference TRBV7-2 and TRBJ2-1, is GAGVSQSPSNKVTEKGKDVELRCDPISGHTALYWYRQSLGQGLEFLIYFQGNSAPDKSGLPSDRFSAERTGGSVSTLTIQRTQQEDSAVYLCASSLEIAGKQFFGPGTRLTVL.

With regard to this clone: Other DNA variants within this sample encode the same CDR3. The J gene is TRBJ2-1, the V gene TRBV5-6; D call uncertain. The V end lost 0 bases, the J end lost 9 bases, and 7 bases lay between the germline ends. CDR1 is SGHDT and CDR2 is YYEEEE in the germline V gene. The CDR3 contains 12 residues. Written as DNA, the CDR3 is TGTGCCAGCAGCTTGGGGCCCGTTGAGCAGTTCTTC. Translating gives CASSLGPVEQFF.

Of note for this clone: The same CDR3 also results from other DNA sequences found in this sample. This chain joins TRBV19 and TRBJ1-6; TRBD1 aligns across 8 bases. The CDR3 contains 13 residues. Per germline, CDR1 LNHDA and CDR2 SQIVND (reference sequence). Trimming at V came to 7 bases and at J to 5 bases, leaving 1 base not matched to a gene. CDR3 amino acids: CASKGQDNSPLHF. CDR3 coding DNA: TGTGCCAGTAAGGGACAGGATAATTCACCCCTCCACTTT.

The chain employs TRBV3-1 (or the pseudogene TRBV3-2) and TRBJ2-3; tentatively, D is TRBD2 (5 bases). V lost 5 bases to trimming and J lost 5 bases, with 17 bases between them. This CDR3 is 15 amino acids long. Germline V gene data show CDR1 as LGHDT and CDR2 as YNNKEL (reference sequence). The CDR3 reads CASSEGLNREDTQYF. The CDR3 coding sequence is TGTGCCAGCAGCGAGGGCCTGAATCGTGAAGATACGCAGTATTTT.

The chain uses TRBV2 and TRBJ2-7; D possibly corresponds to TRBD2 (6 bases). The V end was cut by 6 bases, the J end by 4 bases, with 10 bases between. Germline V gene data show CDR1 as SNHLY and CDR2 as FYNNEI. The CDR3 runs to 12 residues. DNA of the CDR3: TGTGCCAGCAGCGATCTAGCGTACGAGCAGTACGTC. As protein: CASSDLAYEQYV.

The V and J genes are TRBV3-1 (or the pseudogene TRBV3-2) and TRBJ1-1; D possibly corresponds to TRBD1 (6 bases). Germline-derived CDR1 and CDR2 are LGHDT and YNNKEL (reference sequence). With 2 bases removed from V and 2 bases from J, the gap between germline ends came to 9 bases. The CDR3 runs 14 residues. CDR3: CASSQWGLNTEAFF. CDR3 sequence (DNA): TGTGCCAGCAGCCAATGGGGGCTTAACACTGAAGCTTTCTTT.

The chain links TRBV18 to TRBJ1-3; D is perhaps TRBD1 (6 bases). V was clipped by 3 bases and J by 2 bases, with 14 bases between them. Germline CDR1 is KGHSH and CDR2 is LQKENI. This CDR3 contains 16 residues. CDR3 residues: CASSPVGAAAGNTIYF. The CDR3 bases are TGTGCCAGCTCACCTGTGGGGGCCGCGGCTGGAAACACCATATATTTT.

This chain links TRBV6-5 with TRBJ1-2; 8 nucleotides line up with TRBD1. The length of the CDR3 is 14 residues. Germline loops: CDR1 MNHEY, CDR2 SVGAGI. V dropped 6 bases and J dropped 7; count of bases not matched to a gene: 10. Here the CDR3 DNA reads TGTGCCAGCAGCCCGTCCAGGGGGCGTGGTGGCTACACCTTC. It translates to CASSPSRGRGGYTF.